This T cell receptor (beta chain) was retrieved from a study of blood T cells in healthy people across ages. V lost 3 bases and J lost 2, with 12 bases in between. The germline CDR1 and CDR2 sequences are SNHLY and FYNNEI. The CDR3 has 15 residues. With a J-beta primer mix and a sample-barcoded 5' primer, a second PCR ran 7 to 11 cycles. TCRdb analysed the 5' RACE reads with MiXCR anew, one entry per CDR3 protein. The sample lists under 1,000,000 distinct CDR3 sequences; under 40% were seen once. This sequence joins TRBV2 and TRBJ2-3; possibly TRBD1 for D (6 bases). Sequences were obtained from blood. The TCR originated in a man in his late teens or twenties in good health. DNA of the CDR3: TGTGCCAGCAGTGAGGCAGGGGCCAACACAGATACGCAGTATTTT. It is translated as CASSEAGANTDTQYF.